The rows below give T cell receptor beta chains drawn from one sample of a study of blood T cell repertoires in COVID-19. TCRdb's table, derived via immunoSEQ multiplex PCR, lists solely in-frame clones and lacks some. The sample shows hundreds of thousands of clones, roughly 87% of them seen only once. The sequencing sample was made of PBMCs or T cells enriched from blood (not recorded which). Receptor source: a woman younger than 45 with acute COVID-19. Both conserved end residues are part of each CDR3. A D gene is named only where the DNA matches it firmly. Size is stated for part of the rows, as once, few or many counts, or as a class when the clone is expanded.

CASSLGLGGYEQYF	TGTGCCAGCAGCTTGGGGCTAGGGGGTTACGAGCAGTACTTC	.	TRBV5-6	TRBJ2-7	.
CSGLGANTEAFF	TGCAGCGGGCTAGGAGCGAACACTGAAGCTTTCTTT	.	TRBV29-1	TRBJ1-1	.
CASLSGTVYNEQFF	TGTGCCAGTTTATCCGGGACAGTTTACAATGAGCAGTTCTTC	TRBD1	TRBV28	TRBJ2-1	.
CATSRGSSYNEQFF	TGTGCCACCAGCAGAGGGAGCTCCTACAATGAGCAGTTCTTC	.	TRBV15	TRBJ2-1	.
CASSFSSGSQETQYF	TGTGCCAGCAGCTTTTCCTCGGGGAGCCAAGAGACCCAGTACTTC	.	TRBV11-2	TRBJ2-5	.
CASSIGTSGGNTGELFF	TGTGCCAGCAGCATCGGGACTAGCGGGGGCAACACCGGGGAGCTGTTTTTT	TRBD2	TRBV5-4	TRBJ2-2	.
CASSLVSGTVNTGELFF	TGTGCCAGCAGCTTAGTTTCGGGGACAGTGAACACCGGGGAGCTGTTTTTT	TRBD1	TRBV7-9	TRBJ2-2	.
CAILADSQSGYTF	TGTGCCATCCTCGCGGACTCTCAGTCGGGCTACACCTTC	.	TRBV10-3	TRBJ1-2	.
CASSLDVRTRNNYGYTF	TGCGCCAGCAGCTTGGACGTCAGGACACGAAATAACTATGGCTACACCTTC	.	TRBV5-1	TRBJ1-2	.
CASSLPVQETQYF	TGTGCCAGCAGCTTGCCGGTACAAGAGACCCAGTACTTC	.	TRBV5-4	TRBJ2-5	.
CASSPPTGWEQYF	TGTGCCAGCTCACCACCTACAGGGTGGGAGCAGTACTTC	.	TRBV18	TRBJ2-7	.
CASSLAGGNQPQHF	TGCGCCAGCAGCTTGGCAGGGGGTAATCAGCCCCAGCATTTT	TRBD1	TRBV5-1	TRBJ1-5	.
CASSHPGTMAFF	TGCGCCAGCAGCCACCCCGGGACAATGGCTTTCTTT	.	TRBV4-3	TRBJ1-1	.
CASSLGGTGSYEQYF	TGCGCCAGCAGCTTGGGGGGGACAGGTTCCTACGAGCAGTACTTC	TRBD1	TRBV5-1	TRBJ2-7	.
CASSSLREQFF	TGTGCCAGCAGCTCCCTTCGGGAGCAGTTCTTC	.	TRBV7-9	TRBJ2-1	.
CASSFSGSASLTGELFF	TGTGCCAGCAGCTTTAGCGGGAGTGCGAGTTTAACCGGGGAGCTGTTTTTT	TRBD2	TRBV7-2	TRBJ2-2	.
CASSQRQDEAFF	TGTGCCAGCAGCCAGAGACAGGATGAAGCTTTCTTT	.	TRBV5-4	TRBJ1-1	.
CASSFGSASYEQYF	TGTGCCAGCAGCTTCGGTAGCGCCTCCTACGAGCAGTACTTC	.	TRBV7-2	TRBJ2-7	.
CASSYFEGLKGQPQHF	TGTGCCAGCAGCTATTTCGAGGGATTAAAAGGTCAGCCCCAGCATTTT	.	TRBV5-6	TRBJ1-5	.
CASSPGGQYNSPLHF	TGTGCCAGCAGCCCAGGGGGACAATATAATTCACCCCTCCACTTT	TRBD1	TRBV7-2	TRBJ1-6	once
CASSLDVLGARGYTF	TGTGCCAGCAGCTTGGACGTACTGGGGGCCCGGGGCTACACCTTC	.	TRBV5-5	TRBJ1-2	.
CASSGLGQGAGNTIYF	TGTGCCAGCAGCGGGCTGGGACAGGGGGCTGGAAACACCATATATTTT	TRBD1	TRBV7-8	TRBJ1-3	.
CASSPVGQGPLSNQPQHF	TGTGCCAGCTCACCAGTGGGGCAGGGTCCTCTTAGCAATCAGCCCCAGCATTTT	.	TRBV18	TRBJ1-5	.
CASSSGTGMNTIYF	TGTGCCAGCAGCTCCGGGACAGGGATGAACACCATATATTTT	TRBD1	TRBV7-9	TRBJ1-3	.
CASSFQTSGSYEQYF	TGTGCCAGCAGCTTTCAGACTAGCGGGAGTTACGAGCAGTACTTC	TRBD2	TRBV7-8	TRBJ2-7	.
CASSLALSGGAGTDTQYF	TGTGCCAGCAGCTTAGCTCTCAGCGGGGGGGCTGGCACAGATACGCAGTATTTT	TRBD2	TRBV7-6	TRBJ2-3	.
CASRPTGLSNQPQHF	TGTGCCAGCAGGCCGACAGGGCTTAGCAATCAGCCCCAGCATTTT	TRBD1	TRBV28	TRBJ1-5	.
CASSSQGLEETQYF	TGCGCCAGCAGCTCACAGGGTCTGGAAGAGACCCAGTACTTC	.	TRBV5-1	TRBJ2-5	.
CASSPMAGSSYNEQFF	TGCGCCAGCAGCCCCATGGCGGGGAGCTCCTACAATGAGCAGTTCTTC	.	TRBV5-1	TRBJ2-1	.
CASSAPSSGVTNTIYF	TGTGCCAGCAGCGCCCCCAGTAGCGGAGTAACAAACACCATATATTTT	.	TRBV9	TRBJ1-3	.
CASSFSPAHYGYTF	TGTGCCAGCAGTTTTTCTCCAGCGCACTATGGCTACACCTTC	.	TRBV28	TRBJ1-2	.
CSADGTGWSTDTQYF	TGCAGCGCCGACGGGACAGGGTGGAGCACAGATACGCAGTATTTT	TRBD1	TRBV29-1	TRBJ2-3	.
CASRDQGHGYTF	TGTGCCAGCAGAGACCAGGGTCATGGCTACACCTTC	.	TRBV2	TRBJ1-2	.
CASRGGGTEAFF	TGTGCCAGCAGAGGGGGCGGCACTGAAGCTTTCTTT	TRBD1	TRBV28	TRBJ1-1	.
CASSYVGGNSYEQYF	TGTGCCAGCAGTTACGTTGGCGGTAACTCCTACGAGCAGTACTTC	.	TRBV6-5	TRBJ2-7	few
CASSSGPTTPGNTIYF	TGTGCCAGCAGCTCTGGACCGACTACCCCTGGAAACACCATATATTTT	.	TRBV28	TRBJ1-3	.
CAIRKRGTGNTIYF	TGTGCCATCCGGAAGAGGGGGACTGGAAACACCATATATTTT	.	TRBV6-6	TRBJ1-3	.
CASSKEQGRGYTF	TGTGCCAGCAGCAAAGAACAGGGAAGAGGCTACACCTTC	.	TRBV21-1	TRBJ1-2	.
CASSSRLGGYEQYF	TGTGCCAGCAGTTCCAGGCTCGGAGGCTACGAGCAGTACTTC	.	TRBV6-5	TRBJ2-7	.
CASSPLAVRTDTQYF	TGTGCCAGCAGCCCTCTGGCGGTCCGGACAGATACGCAGTATTTT	.	TRBV7-3	TRBJ2-3	.
CASRGVVGSGDYGYTF	TGTGCCAGCAGAGGGGTAGTTGGCAGCGGGGACTATGGCTACACCTTC	.	TRBV2	TRBJ1-2	few
CASSPVEQGNSPLHF	TGCGCCAGCAGCCCCGTTGAGCAGGGAAATTCACCCCTCCACTTT	.	TRBV5-1	TRBJ1-6	.
CSASSGGAGELFF	TGCAGCGCATCTAGCGGGGGGGCCGGGGAGCTGTTTTTT	TRBD2	TRBV29-1	TRBJ2-2	.
CASSFDHTQGAQRAQHF	TGTGCCAGCAGTTTTGATCACACACAGGGGGCGCAGAGGGCCCAGCATTTT	TRBD1	TRBV28	TRBJ1-5	.
CAWSRADSFATNEKLFF	TGTGCCTGGAGTAGGGCCGACAGCTTTGCAACTAATGAAAAACTGTTTTTT	.	TRBV30	TRBJ1-4	.
CASSFNTYEQYF	TGTGCCAGCAGCTTTAACACCTACGAGCAGTACTTC	.	TRBV7-2	TRBJ2-7	.
CASSIWGGNTEAFF	TGTGCCAGTAGTATCTGGGGAGGGAACACTGAAGCTTTCTTT	.	TRBV19	TRBJ1-1	.
CASSYSTAQNTGELFF	TGTGCCAGCAGTTACAGCACAGCTCAAAACACCGGGGAGCTGTTTTTT	.	TRBV6-5	TRBJ2-2	.
CASSLGGREKLFF	TGTGCCAGCAGCCTAGGGGGTAGGGAAAAACTGTTTTTT	.	TRBV5-4	TRBJ1-4	.
CASSDDGGGYNEQFF	TGTGCCAGCAGCGACGACGGGGGGGGTTACAATGAGCAGTTCTTC	TRBD2	TRBV6-5	TRBJ2-1	.
CASVGGNQPQHF	TGTGCCAGCGTAGGCGGGAATCAGCCCCAGCATTTT	.	TRBV28	TRBJ1-5	few